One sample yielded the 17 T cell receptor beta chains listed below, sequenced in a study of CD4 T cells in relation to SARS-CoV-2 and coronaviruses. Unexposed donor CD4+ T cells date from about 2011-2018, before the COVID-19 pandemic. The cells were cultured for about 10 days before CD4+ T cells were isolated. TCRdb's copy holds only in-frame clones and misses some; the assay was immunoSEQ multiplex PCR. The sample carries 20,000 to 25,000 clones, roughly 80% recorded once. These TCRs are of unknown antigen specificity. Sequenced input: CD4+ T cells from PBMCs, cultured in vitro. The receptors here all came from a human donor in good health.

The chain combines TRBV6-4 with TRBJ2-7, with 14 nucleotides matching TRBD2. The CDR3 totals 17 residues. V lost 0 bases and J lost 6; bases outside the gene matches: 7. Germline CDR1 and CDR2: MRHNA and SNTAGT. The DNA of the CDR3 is TGTGCCAGCAGTGACTCAGGGACTAGCGGGAGAGACCCCGAGCAGTACTTC. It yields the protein CASSDSGTSGRDPEQYF.

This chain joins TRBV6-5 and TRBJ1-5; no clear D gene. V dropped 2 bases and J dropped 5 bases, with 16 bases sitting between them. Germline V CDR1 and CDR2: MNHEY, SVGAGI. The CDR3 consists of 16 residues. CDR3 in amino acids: CASSYPAGEKDQPQHF. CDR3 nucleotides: TGTGCCAGCAGTTACCCGGCCGGGGAAAAAGATCAGCCCCAGCATTTT.

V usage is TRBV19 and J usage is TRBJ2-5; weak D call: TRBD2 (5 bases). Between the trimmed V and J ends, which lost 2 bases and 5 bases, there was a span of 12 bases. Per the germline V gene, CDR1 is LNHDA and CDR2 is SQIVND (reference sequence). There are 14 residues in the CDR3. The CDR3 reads CASSITWEPETQYF. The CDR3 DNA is TGTGCCAGTAGTATAACATGGGAGCCGGAGACCCAGTACTTC.

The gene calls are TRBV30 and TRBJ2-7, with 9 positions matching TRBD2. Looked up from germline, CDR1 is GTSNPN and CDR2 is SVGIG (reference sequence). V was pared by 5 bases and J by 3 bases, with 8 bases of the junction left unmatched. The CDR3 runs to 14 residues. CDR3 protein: CAWGLWTSVYEQYF. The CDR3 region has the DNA TGTGCCTGGGGCCTCTGGACTAGCGTCTACGAGCAGTACTTC.

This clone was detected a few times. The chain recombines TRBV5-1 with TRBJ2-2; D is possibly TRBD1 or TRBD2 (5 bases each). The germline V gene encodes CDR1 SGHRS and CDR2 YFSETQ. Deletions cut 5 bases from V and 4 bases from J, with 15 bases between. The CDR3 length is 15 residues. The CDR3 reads CASRGDGGATGELFF. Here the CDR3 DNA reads TGCGCCAGCAGAGGGGACGGCGGTGCCACCGGGGAGCTGTTTTTT.

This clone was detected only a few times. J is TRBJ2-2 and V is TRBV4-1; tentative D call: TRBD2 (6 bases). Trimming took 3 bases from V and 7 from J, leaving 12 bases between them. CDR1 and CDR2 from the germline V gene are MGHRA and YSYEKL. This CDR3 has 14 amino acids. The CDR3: CASSHPLGGGELFF. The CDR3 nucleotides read TGCGCCAGCAGCCATCCCCTGGGGGGCGGGGAGCTGTTTTTT.

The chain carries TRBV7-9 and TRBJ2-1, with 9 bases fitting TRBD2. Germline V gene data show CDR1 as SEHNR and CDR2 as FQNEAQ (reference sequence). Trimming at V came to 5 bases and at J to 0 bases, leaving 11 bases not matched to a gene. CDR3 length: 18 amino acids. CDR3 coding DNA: TGTGCCAGCAGCCCGTCTATGGGCGGGAGGGCCTCCTACAATGAGCAGTTCTTC. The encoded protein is CASSPSMGGRASYNEQFF.

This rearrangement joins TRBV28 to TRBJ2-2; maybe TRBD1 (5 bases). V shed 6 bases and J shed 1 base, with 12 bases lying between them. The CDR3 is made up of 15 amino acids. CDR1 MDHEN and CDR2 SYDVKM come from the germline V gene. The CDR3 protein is CASRKTALNTGELFF. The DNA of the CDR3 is TGTGCCAGCAGGAAGACAGCCTTGAACACCGGGGAGCTGTTTTTT.

CDR3 in amino acids: CASSLVSGRTDTQYF. CDR3 nucleotide sequence: TGCGCCAGCAGCTTGGTGAGCGGGAGAACAGATACGCAGTATTTT. The rearrangement joins TRBV5-1 to TRBJ2-3; 8 bases agree with TRBD2. Unmatched junction bases numbered 3, after V lost 0 bases and J lost 3 bases. The CDR3 loop spans 15 amino acids. CDR1 SGHRS and CDR2 YFSETQ come from the germline V gene.

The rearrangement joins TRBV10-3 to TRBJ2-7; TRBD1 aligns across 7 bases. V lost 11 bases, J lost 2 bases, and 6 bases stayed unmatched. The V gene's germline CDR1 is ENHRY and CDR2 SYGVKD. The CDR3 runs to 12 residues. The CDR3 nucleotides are TGTGCCTCAGAGGGACAGACCTACGAGCAGTACTTC. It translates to CASEGQTYEQYF.

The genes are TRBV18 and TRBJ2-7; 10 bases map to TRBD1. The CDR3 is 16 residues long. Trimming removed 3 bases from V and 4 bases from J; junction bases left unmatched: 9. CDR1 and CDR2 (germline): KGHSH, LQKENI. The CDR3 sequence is CASSPSGTGVLYEQYF. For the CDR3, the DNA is TGTGCCAGCTCACCTAGTGGGACAGGGGTATTATACGAGCAGTACTTC. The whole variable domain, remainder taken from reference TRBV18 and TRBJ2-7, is NAGVMQNPRHLVRRRGQEARLRCSPMKGHSHVYWYRQLPEEGLKFMVYLQKENIIDESGMPKERFSAEFPKEGPSILRIQQVVRGDSAAYFCASSPSGTGVLYEQYFGPGTRLTVT.

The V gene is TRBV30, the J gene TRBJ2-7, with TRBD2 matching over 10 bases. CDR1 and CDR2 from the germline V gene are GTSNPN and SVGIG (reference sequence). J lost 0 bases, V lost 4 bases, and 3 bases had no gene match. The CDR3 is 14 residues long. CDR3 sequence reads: CAWKASGSSYEQYF. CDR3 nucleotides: TGTGCCTGGAAGGCTAGCGGGAGCTCCTACGAGCAGTACTTC. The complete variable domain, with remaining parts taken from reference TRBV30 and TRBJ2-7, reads SQTIHQWPATLVQPVGSPLSLECTVEGTSNPNLYWYRQAAGRGLQLLFYSVGIGQISSEVPQNLSASRPQDRQFILSSKKLLLSDSGFYLCAWKASGSSYEQYFGPGTRLTVT.

CDR3 coding DNA: TGTGCCAGCAGCCAAGTGAGGGCCGGGGAGCTGTTTTTT. It yields the protein CASSQVRAGELFF. This rearrangement joins TRBV3-1 (or the pseudogene TRBV3-2) to TRBJ2-2, with D possibly being TRBD2 (5 bases). Trimming cost V 1 base and J 6 bases, with 6 bases left between them. Germline lookup yields CDR1 LGHDT and CDR2 YNNKEL (reference sequence). The CDR3 covers 13 residues.

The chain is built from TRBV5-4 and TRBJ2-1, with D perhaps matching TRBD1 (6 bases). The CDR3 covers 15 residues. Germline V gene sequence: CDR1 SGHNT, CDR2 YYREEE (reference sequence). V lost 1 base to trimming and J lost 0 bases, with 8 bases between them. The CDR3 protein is CASSLKGGSYNEQFF. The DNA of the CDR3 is TGTGCCAGCAGCTTGAAAGGGGGCTCCTACAATGAGCAGTTCTTC.

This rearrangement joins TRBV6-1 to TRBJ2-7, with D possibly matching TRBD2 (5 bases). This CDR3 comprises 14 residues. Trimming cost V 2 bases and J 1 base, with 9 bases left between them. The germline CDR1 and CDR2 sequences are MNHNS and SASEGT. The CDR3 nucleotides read TGTGCCAGCAGTGAACGGGGAATTTCCTACGAGCAGTACTTC. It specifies CASSERGISYEQYF.

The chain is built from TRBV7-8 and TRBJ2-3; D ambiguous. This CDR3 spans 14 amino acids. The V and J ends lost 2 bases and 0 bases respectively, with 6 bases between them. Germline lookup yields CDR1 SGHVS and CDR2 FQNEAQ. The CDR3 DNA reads TGTGCCAGCAGCTTAATGGACAGCACAGATACGCAGTATTTT. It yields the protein CASSLMDSTDTQYF.

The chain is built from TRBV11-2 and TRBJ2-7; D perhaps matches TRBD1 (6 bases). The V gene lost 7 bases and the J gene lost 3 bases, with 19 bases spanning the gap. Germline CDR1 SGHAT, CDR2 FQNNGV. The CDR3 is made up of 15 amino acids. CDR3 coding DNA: TGTGCCAGCACCATTGGGGGCCTAATAATCTACGAGCAGTACTTC. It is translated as CASTIGGLIIYEQYF.